The clone carrying this T cell receptor (beta chain) was counted between two and nine times. Data came from immunoSEQ multiplex PCR; TCRdb stores just in-frame clones and leaves some out. The table includes fewer than 250,000 clones, 70% to 90% detected once. This specimen belongs to a study of blood T cell repertoires in COVID-19. Overall study: Sites across the United States, Italy and Spain contributed samples from acute and convalescent COVID-19. PBMCs, B-cell-depleted T cells, or T cells provided the cDNA or gDNA that made up the material.

The V and J ends lost 0 bases and 1 base respectively, with 10 bases between them. The CDR3 totals 15 residues. Germline values: CDR1 SGHRS, CDR2 YFSETQ. The sequence came from a woman in her forties or fifties with active or convalescent COVID-19. The rearrangement links TRBV5-1 to TRBJ1-1, with D possibly matching TRBD1 (6 bases). The sample was peripheral blood. The CDR3 bases are TGCGCCAGCAGCTTGGTCGGACAGAGGAACACTGAAGCTTTCTTT. This sequence encodes CASSLVGQRNTEAFF.